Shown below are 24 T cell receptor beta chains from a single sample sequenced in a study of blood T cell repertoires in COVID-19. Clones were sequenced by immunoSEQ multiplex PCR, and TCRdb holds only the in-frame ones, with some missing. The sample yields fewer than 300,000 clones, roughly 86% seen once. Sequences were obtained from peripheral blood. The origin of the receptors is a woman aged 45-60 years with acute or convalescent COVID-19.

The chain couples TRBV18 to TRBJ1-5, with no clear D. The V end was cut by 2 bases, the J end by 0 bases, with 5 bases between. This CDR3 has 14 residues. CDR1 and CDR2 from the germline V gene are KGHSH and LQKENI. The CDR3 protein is CASSPSLSNQPQHF. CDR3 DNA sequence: TGTGCCAGCTCACCATCCCTTAGCAATCAGCCCCAGCATTTT.

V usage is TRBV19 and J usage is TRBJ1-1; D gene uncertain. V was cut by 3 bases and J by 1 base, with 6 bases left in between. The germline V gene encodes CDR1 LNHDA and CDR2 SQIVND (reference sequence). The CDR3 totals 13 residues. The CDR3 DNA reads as TGTGCCAGTAGTATTCAGGAGAACACTGAAGCTTTCTTT. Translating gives CASSIQENTEAFF. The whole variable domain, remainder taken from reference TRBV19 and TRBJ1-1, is DGGITQSPKYLFRKEGQNVTLSCEQNLNHDAMYWYRQDPGQGLRLIYYSQIVNDFQKGDIAEGYSVSREKKESFPLTVTSAQKNPTAFYLCASSIQENTEAFFGQGTRLTVV.

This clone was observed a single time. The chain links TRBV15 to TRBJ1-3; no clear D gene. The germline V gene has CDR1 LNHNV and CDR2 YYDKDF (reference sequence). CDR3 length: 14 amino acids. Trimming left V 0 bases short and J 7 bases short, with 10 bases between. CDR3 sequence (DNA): TGTGCCACCAGCAGAGATGCCCTCAGGAACACCATATATTTT. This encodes CATSRDALRNTIYF.

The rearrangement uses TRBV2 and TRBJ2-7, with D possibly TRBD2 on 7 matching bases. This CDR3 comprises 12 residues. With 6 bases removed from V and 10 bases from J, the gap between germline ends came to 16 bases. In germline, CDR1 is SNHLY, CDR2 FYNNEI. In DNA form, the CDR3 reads TGTGCCAGCAGCGAGGGGGGGGTGATCCAGTACTTC. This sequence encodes CASSEGGVIQYF.

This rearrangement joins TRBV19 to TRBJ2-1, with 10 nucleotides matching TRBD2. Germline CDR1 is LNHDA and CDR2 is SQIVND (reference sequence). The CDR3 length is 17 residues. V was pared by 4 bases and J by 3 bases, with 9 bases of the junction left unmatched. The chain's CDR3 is CASSKGQREGLYNEQFF. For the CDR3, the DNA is TGTGCCAGTAGTAAAGGCCAGCGGGAGGGCCTCTACAATGAGCAGTTCTTC.

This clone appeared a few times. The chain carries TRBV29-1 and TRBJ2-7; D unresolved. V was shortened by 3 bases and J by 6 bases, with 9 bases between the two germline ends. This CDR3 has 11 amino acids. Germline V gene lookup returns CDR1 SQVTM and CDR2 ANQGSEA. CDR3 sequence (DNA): TGCAGCGTTGAGGCAGGCCCCGAGCAGTACTTC. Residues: CSVEAGPEQYF.

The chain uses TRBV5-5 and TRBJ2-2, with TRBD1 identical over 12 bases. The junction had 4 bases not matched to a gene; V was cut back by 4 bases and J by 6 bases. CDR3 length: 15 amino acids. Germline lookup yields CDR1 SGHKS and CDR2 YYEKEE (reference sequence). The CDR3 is CASSHRDRGPGELFF. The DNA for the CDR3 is TGTGCCAGCAGCCACCGGGACAGGGGGCCCGGGGAGCTGTTTTTT.

In DNA, the CDR3 is TGTGCCAGCTCACCATTAGGCCAGGGAGGTTTACATGAGCAGTTCTTC. It codes for CASSPLGQGGLHEQFF. V is TRBV18 and J is TRBJ2-1; a possible D gene is TRBD2 (6 bases). Trimming removed 2 bases from V and 8 bases from J, with 19 bases in between. The CDR3 contains 16 residues. The germline V gene has CDR1 KGHSH and CDR2 LQKENI. The entire variable domain, with the rest obtained from reference TRBV18 and TRBJ2-1, is as follows: NAGVMQNPRHLVRRRGQEARLRCSPMKGHSHVYWYRQLPEEGLKFMVYLQKENIIDESGMPKERFSAEFPKEGPSILRIQQVVRGDSAAYFCASSPLGQGGLHEQFFGPGTRLTVL.

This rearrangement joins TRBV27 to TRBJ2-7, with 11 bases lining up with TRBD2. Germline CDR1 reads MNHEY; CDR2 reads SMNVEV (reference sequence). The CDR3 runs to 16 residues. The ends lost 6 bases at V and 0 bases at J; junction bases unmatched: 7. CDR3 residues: CASRPGLAEYSYEQYF. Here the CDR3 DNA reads TGTGCCAGCAGACCGGGACTAGCGGAATACTCCTACGAGCAGTACTTC.

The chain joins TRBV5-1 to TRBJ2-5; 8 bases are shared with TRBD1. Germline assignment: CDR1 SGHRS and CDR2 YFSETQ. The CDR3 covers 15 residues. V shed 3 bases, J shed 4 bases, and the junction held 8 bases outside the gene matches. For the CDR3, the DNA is TGCGCCAGCAGCTCACAAACAGGGGGAGGAGAGACCCAGTACTTC. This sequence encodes CASSSQTGGGETQYF.

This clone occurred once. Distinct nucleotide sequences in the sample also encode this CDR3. The CDR3 coding sequence is TGTGCCAGCAGTTACTCGGGGAGCTCCTACGAGCAGTACTTC. This codes for CASSYSGSSYEQYF. The J gene is TRBJ2-7, the V gene TRBV6-5, with D maybe TRBD2 (5 bases). Germline CDR1 and CDR2: MNHEY and SVGAGI. The CDR3 is made up of 14 amino acids. Between the trimmed V and J ends, which lost 0 bases and 0 bases, there was a span of 6 bases.

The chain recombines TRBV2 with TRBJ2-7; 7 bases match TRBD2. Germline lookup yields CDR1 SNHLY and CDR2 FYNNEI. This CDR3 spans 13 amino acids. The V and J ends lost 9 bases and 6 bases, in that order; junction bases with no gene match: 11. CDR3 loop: CASGGGSPSEQYF. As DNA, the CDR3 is TGTGCCAGTGGGGGAGGGAGTCCCTCCGAGCAGTACTTC.

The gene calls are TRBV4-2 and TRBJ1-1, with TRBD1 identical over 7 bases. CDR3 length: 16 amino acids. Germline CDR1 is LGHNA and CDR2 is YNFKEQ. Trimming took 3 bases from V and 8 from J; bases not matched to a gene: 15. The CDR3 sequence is CASSHADRAQYVEAFF. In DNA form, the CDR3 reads TGTGCCAGCAGCCATGCTGACAGGGCCCAATATGTCGAAGCTTTCTTT.

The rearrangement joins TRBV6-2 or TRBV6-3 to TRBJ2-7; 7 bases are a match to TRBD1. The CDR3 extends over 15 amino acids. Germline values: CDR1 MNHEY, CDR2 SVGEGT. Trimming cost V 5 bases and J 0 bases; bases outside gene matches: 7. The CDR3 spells CASSTGATSSYEQYF. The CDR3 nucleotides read TGTGCCAGCAGTACAGGGGCGACCAGCTCCTACGAGCAGTACTTC.

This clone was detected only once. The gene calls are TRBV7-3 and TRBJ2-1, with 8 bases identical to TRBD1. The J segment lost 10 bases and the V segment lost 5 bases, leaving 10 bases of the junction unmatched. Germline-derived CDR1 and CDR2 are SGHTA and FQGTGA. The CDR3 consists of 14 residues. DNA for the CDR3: TGTGCCAGCAGCCAGCAACAGGGGGGAGTAGAGCAGTTCTTC. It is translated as CASSQQQGGVEQFF. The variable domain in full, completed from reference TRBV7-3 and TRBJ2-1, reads GAGVSQTPSNKVTEKGKYVELRCDPISGHTALYWYRQSLGQGPEFLIYFQGTGAADDSGLPNDRFFAVRPEGSVSTLKIQRTERGDSAVYLCASSQQQGGVEQFFGPGTRLTVL.

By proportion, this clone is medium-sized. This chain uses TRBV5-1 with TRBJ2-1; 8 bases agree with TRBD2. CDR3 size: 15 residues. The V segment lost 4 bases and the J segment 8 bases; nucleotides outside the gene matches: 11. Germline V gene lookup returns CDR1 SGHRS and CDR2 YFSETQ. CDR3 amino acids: CASSLGLAGRDEQFF. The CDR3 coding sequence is TGCGCCAGCAGCCTAGGACTAGCAGGGAGAGATGAGCAGTTCTTC.

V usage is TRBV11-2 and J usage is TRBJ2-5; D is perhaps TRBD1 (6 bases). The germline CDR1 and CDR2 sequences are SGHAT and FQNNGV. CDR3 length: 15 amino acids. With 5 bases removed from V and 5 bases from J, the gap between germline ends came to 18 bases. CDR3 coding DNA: TGTGCCAGCAGCACGGGACACCCCATGAGGGAGACCCAGTACTTC. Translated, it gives CASSTGHPMRETQYF.

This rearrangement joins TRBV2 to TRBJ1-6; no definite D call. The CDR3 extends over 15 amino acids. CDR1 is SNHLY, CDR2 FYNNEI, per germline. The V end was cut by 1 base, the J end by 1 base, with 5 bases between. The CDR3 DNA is TGTGCCAGCAGTGAAGGGGAGTCCTATAATTCACCCCTCCACTTT. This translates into CASSEGESYNSPLHF.

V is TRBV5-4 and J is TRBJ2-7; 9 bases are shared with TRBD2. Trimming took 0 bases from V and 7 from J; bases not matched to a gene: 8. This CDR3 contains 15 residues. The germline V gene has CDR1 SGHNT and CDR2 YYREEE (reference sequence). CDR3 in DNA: TGTGCCAGCAGCTTGGTTCTAGCGGGACTGCGGGAGCAGTACTTC. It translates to CASSLVLAGLREQYF.

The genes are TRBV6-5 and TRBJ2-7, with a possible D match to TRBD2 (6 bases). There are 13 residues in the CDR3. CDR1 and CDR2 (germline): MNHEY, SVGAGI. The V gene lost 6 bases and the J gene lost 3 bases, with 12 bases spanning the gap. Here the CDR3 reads CASSRDSLYEQYF. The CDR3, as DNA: TGTGCCAGCAGCCGGGACTCTCTCTACGAGCAGTACTTC.

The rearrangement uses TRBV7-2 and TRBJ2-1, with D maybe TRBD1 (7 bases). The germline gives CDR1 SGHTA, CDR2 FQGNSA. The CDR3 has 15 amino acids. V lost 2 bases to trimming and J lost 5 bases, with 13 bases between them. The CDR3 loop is CASSLRRGRNNEQFF. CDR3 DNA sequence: TGTGCCAGCAGCTTAAGGAGGGGGCGAAACAATGAGCAGTTCTTC.

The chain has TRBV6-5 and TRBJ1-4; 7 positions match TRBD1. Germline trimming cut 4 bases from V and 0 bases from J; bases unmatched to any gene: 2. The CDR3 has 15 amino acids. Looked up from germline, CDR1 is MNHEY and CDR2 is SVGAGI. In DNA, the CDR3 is TGTGCCAGCAGTTGGGACAGCGCAACTAATGAAAAACTGTTTTTT. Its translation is CASSWDSATNEKLFF.

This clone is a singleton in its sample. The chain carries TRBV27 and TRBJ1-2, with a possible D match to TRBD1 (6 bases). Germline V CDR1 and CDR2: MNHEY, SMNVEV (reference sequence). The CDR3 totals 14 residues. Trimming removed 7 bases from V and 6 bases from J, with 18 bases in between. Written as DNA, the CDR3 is TGTGCCAGCATGGTACAGGGTGGATCGCATGGCTACACCTTC. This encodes CASMVQGGSHGYTF.

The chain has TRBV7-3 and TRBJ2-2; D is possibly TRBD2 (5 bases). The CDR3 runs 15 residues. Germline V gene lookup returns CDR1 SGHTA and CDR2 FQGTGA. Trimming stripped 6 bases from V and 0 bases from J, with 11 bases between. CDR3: CASSSSGANTGELFF. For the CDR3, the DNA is TGTGCCAGCAGTTCGAGCGGCGCGAACACCGGGGAGCTGTTTTTT.